The rows below give T cell receptor beta chains drawn from one sample of a study of T cells after yellow fever vaccination. TCRdb reprocessed the 5' RACE reads with MiXCR, giving one entry per CDR3 protein. In the table there are about 320,000 distinct CDR3 sequences, around 4.5% of which are singletons. Sequences were derived from PBMCs, sampled 15 days after the yellow fever booster vaccination. These receptors all stem from a man aged 18 to 35 who received the YFV17D yellow fever vaccine. Both conserved end residues are part of each CDR3. A D gene is named only where the DNA matches it firmly. Expanded clones are given a class, and other clones once, few, many or no size at all.

>NA|few|TRBV18|TRBJ1-6
TGTGCCAGCTCACCAGGTACAGGGTCAAATAATTCACCCCTCCACTTT
CASSPGTGSNNSPLHF
>TRBD1|few|TRBV7-9|TRBJ1-1
TGTGCCAGCAGCCCTGTTGGACAGGGTGCGGGCACTGAAGCTTTCTTT
CASSPVGQGAGTEAFF
>NA|NA|TRBV6-5|TRBJ2-5
TGTGCCAGCAGTCCGAAGGGGTTTCGGCAAGAGACCCAGTACTTC
CASSPKGFRQETQYF
>NA|few|TRBV11-2|TRBJ1-1
TGTGCCAGCAGCTTGGTTGGCGGGATGGGGACTGAAGCTTTCTTT
CASSLVGGMGTEAFF
>TRBD2|few|TRBV7-2|TRBJ2-5
TGTGCCAGCAGCTTAGCGACTAGCGGAGAGACCCAGTACTTC
CASSLATSGETQYF
>TRBD1|many|TRBV29-1|TRBJ2-3
TGCAGCGTGCCACAAACCAGGGGGCCAGATACGCAGTATTTT
CSVPQTRGPDTQYF
>NA|many|TRBV27|TRBJ2-6
TGTGCCAGCAGTGGCGGGGGCTTCTCTGGGGCCAACGTCCTGACTTTC
CASSGGGFSGANVLTF
>TRBD2|few|TRBV5-1|TRBJ2-3
TGCGCCAGCAGCTTGGACGGGGGGGGCCTGAATACGCAGTATTTT
CASSLDGGGLNTQYF
>NA|many|TRBV12-3/TRBV12-4|TRBJ2-7
TGTGCCAGCAGTTTAGGGGTAGCCTCCGAGCAGTACTTC
CASSLGVASEQYF
>TRBD2|many|TRBV20-1|TRBJ2-3
TGCAGTGCCCATAGCGGGGGGATCACAGATACGCAGTATTTT
CSAHSGGITDTQYF
>NA|NA|TRBV6-2/TRBV6-3|TRBJ1-6
TGTGCCAGCGCCGACAGTAATTCACCCCTCCACTTT
CASADSNSPLHF
>NA|many|TRBV4-3|TRBJ1-2
TGCGCCAGCAGCCAAGATTTGGGGGCCGGGGGCTACACCTTC
CASSQDLGAGGYTF
>NA|many|TRBV5-1|TRBJ2-2
TGCGCCAGCAGCTGGAGCCGAGAGCTAGGGCTGTTTTTT
CASSWSRELGLFF
>NA|many|TRBV29-1|TRBJ2-3
TGCAGCGTTGCCGGGAGCACAGATACGCAGTATTTT
CSVAGSTDTQYF
>TRBD2|many|TRBV7-2|TRBJ2-3
TGTGCCAGCAGCCCACAGAGGACTAGCGGCACAGATACGCAGTATTTT
CASSPQRTSGTDTQYF
>NA|few|TRBV9|TRBJ1-1
TGTGCCAGCAGCAAAGGGCTTGTTGCGGAGCGTGAAGCTTTCTTT
CASSKGLVAEREAFF
>NA|NA|TRBV6-2/TRBV6-3|TRBJ1-2
TGTGCCAGCAGTTACCGCAGGACAGTCGGTGGGAACTATGGCTACACCTTC
CASSYRRTVGGNYGYTF
>NA|NA|TRBV6-1|TRBJ2-5
TGTGCCAGCAGTTGGGAGGCAGAGGAGACCCAGTACTTC
CASSWEAEETQYF
>TRBD1|many|TRBV6-6|TRBJ2-7
TGTGCCAGCAGTATCCAGGGGGCAGTCTACGAGCAGTACTTC
CASSIQGAVYEQYF
>NA|many|TRBV7-9|TRBJ2-2
TGTGCCAGCAGCTTAGGCGTAGACACCGGGGAGCTGTTTTTT
CASSLGVDTGELFF
>NA|NA|TRBV30|TRBJ1-1
TGTGCCTGGAGTTGGAACAGACTCGGGACTGAAGCTTTCTTT
CAWSWNRLGTEAFF
>TRBD1|many|TRBV29-1|TRBJ2-3
TGCAGCGTCGAATACCGGGACAGGGAAGCAGATACGCAGTATTTT
CSVEYRDREADTQYF
>NA|few|TRBV6-6|TRBJ2-7
TGTGCCAGCAGTTACTCGAATATTAGACCGGGATCGGGACCCGAGCAGTACTTC
CASSYSNIRPGSGPEQYF
>TRBD1|few|TRBV12-3/TRBV12-4|TRBJ2-3
TGTGCCAGCGAGACAGGGACAGATACGCAGTATTTT
CASETGTDTQYF
>NA|many|TRBV6-2/TRBV6-3|TRBJ2-5
TGTGCCAGCAGTCCCGCGGCAGGGCAAGAGACCCAGTACTTC
CASSPAAGQETQYF
>NA|many|TRBV29-1|TRBJ2-7
TGCAGCGTTGCGGAACAGACCTACGAGCAGTACTTC
CSVAEQTYEQYF
>NA|NA|TRBV5-1|TRBJ1-2
TGCGCCAGCAGCTTGTCTTCGGCACCTTCGGGCTATGGCTACACCTTC
CASSLSSAPSGYGYTF
>NA|few|TRBV6-1|TRBJ2-5
TGTGCCAGCAGGTTCGGGTCAGGACACCAAGAGACCCAGTACTTC
CASRFGSGHQETQYF
>TRBD2|many|TRBV5-1|TRBJ2-1
TGCGCCAGCAGCCTTAGCGGGGCGAACAATGAGCAGTTCTTC
CASSLSGANNEQFF
>TRBD1|NA|TRBV28|TRBJ1-5
TGTGCCAGCAGCCCCCCGAGGGGGCGCCGTATCGATCAGCCCCAGCATTTT
CASSPPRGRRIDQPQHF
>NA|few|TRBV5-1|TRBJ2-1
TGCGCCAGCAGCTTGGCCCGGCTAAATGAGCAGTTCTTC
CASSLARLNEQFF
>TRBD2|many|TRBV7-3|TRBJ2-5
TGTGCCAGCGCCGTAGCGGGGGTCCAAGAGACCCAGTACTTC
CASAVAGVQETQYF
>NA|few|TRBV12-3/TRBV12-4|TRBJ2-5
TGTGCCAGCTCCGGAGAGGGTTCCTCAGAGACCCAGTACTTC
CASSGEGSSETQYF
>NA|few|TRBV4-2|TRBJ2-1
TGTGCCAGCAGCCAAGCCACCGGGCCCTCCTACAATGAGCAGTTCTTC
CASSQATGPSYNEQFF
>NA|many|TRBV6-5|TRBJ1-2
TGTGCCGTTGGGATCGCCCCTACTTATGGCTACACCTTC
CAVGIAPTYGYTF
>TRBD1|NA|TRBV7-3|TRBJ2-1
TGTGCCAGCAGCCGTTTGGGACAGGGTAACGACGAGCAGTTCTTC
CASSRLGQGNDEQFF
>NA|NA|TRBV6-6|TRBJ1-6
TGTGCCAGCGGCAGAGGGGGTTCAAGGTCCTATAATTCACCCCTCCACTTT
CASGRGGSRSYNSPLHF
>TRBD2|few|TRBV7-3|TRBJ2-3
TGTGCCAGCAGCTTACAAGGGACTAGCGGGGGGCGCTCAGATACGCAGTATTTT
CASSLQGTSGGRSDTQYF
>TRBD2|few|TRBV3-1|TRBJ2-2
TGTGCCAGCAGCCCAGGCGGGGGGCAGTCCGCCGGGGAGCTGTTTTTT
CASSPGGGQSAGELFF
>TRBD2|NA|TRBV4-1|TRBJ2-1
TGCGCCAGCAGCCAAGCCTTAGCGGGGGGGCAAGGTGAGCAGTTCTTC
CASSQALAGGQGEQFF
>NA|few|TRBV20-1|TRBJ2-7
TGCAGTGCTAGCCTGAACTCCTACGAGCAGTACTTC
CSASLNSYEQYF
>NA|NA|TRBV5-1|TRBJ1-4
TGCGCCAGCAGCTTGGCGGGGGTCCATGAAAAACTGTTTTTT
CASSLAGVHEKLFF
>NA|NA|TRBV24-1|TRBJ2-6
TGTGCCACCAGTGAATACCGTGGGGCCAACGTCCTGACTTTC
CATSEYRGANVLTF
>NA|many|TRBV6-1|TRBJ2-1
TGTGCCAGCAGTGAAGTAACAGGGAATGAGCAGTTCTTC
CASSEVTGNEQFF
>TRBD1|few|TRBV9|TRBJ1-2
TGTGCCAGCAGCGCCGACAGGGTGGGGTATTATTATGGCTACACCTTC
CASSADRVGYYYGYTF
>TRBD1|NA|TRBV4-1|TRBJ2-7
TGCGCCAGCAGCCATGAGGGGGCGAAGAACTACGAGCAGTACTTC
CASSHEGAKNYEQYF
>NA|many|TRBV9|TRBJ2-7
TGTGCCAGCAGCCCCGGCGCGGGTACCTACGAGCAGTACTTC
CASSPGAGTYEQYF
>NA|NA|TRBV14|TRBJ2-3
TGTGCCAGCAGCCAAGAGGGGTATACGCAGTATTTT
CASSQEGYTQYF
>NA|many|TRBV7-9|TRBJ2-7
TGTGCCAGCAGCTTGACGGGCCGGCAGTACTTC
CASSLTGRQYF
>NA|many|TRBV6-5|TRBJ1-2
TGTGCCAGCAGTGATCAGGGGAATGGCTACACCTTC
CASSDQGNGYTF
>NA|many|TRBV5-1|TRBJ2-3
TGCGCCAGCCACAGGGCCGCAGATACGCAGTATTTT
CASHRAADTQYF
>NA|few|TRBV12-3/TRBV12-4|TRBJ1-5
TGTGCCAGCAGTACAGCCTATAGCAATCAGCCCCAGCATTTT
CASSTAYSNQPQHF
>NA|NA|TRBV29-1|TRBJ1-4
TGCAGCGCCGGGAGGCCTAATGAAAAACTGTTTTTT
CSAGRPNEKLFF